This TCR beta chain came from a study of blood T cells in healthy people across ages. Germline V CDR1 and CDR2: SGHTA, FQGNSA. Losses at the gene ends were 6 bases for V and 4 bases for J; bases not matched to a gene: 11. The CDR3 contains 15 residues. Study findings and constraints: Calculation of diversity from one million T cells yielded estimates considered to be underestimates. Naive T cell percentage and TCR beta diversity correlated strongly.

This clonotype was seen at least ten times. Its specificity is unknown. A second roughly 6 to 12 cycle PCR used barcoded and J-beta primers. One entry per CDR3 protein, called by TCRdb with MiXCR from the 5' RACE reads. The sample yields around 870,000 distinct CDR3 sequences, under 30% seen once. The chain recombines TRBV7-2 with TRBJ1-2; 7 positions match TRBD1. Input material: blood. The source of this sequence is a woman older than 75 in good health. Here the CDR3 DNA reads TGTGCCAGCAGTAAGGGAACACAGGGGACCTATGGCTACACCTTC. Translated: CASSKGTQGTYGYTF.